These T cell receptor beta chains were read from a single sample in a study of identical twins. Via MiXCR, TCRdb re-called the 5' RACE reads, giving one row per CDR3 protein. The sample contains 510,000 or so distinct CDR3 sequences, 13% to 15% of which appear only once. These data also featured in a second study, about yellow fever vaccine responses in identical twins.

Sample: CD4+ T cells sorted from blood. These receptors originate from a woman in her late teens or twenties in good health. CDR3s include the opening cysteine and the closing phenylalanine or tryptophan. The order of the fields is V gene, D gene, J gene, clone size, CDR3 protein, CDR3 DNA. The D gene is left open where the match is weak. The size entry is marked missing in some rows and otherwise reads once, few, many or a size class.

v_call: TRBV5-1; d_call: TRBD1; j_call: TRBJ1-4; clone_size: many; cdr3_aa: CASSSGTGHEKLFF; cdr3_nt: TGCGCCAGCAGCTCCGGGACAGGCCATGAAAAACTGTTTTTT
v_call: TRBV5-5; d_call: -; j_call: TRBJ2-3; clone_size: -; cdr3_aa: CASSMGHHHSGTQYF; cdr3_nt: TGTGCCAGCAGCATGGGACACCACCATTCGGGTACGCAGTATTTT
v_call: TRBV27; d_call: TRBD1; j_call: TRBJ2-1; clone_size: few; cdr3_aa: CASRDSIYNEQFF; cdr3_nt: TGTGCCAGCCGGGACAGTATTTACAATGAGCAGTTCTTC
v_call: TRBV6-1; d_call: -; j_call: TRBJ2-7; clone_size: -; cdr3_aa: CASRTQGEQYF; cdr3_nt: TGTGCCAGCAGGACTCAGGGAGAGCAGTACTTC
v_call: TRBV11-2; d_call: TRBD1; j_call: TRBJ2-5; clone_size: few; cdr3_aa: CASSNPRDRQETQYF; cdr3_nt: TGTGCCAGCAGCAACCCCCGGGACAGGCAAGAGACCCAGTACTTC
v_call: TRBV28; d_call: TRBD1; j_call: TRBJ1-2; clone_size: few; cdr3_aa: CASSLKQGYGYTF; cdr3_nt: TGTGCCAGCAGTCTTAAACAGGGGTATGGCTACACCTTC
v_call: TRBV11-1; d_call: -; j_call: TRBJ1-4; clone_size: few; cdr3_aa: CASTPGRGQSTSANEKLFF; cdr3_nt: TGTGCCAGCACCCCTGGGCGTGGCCAGTCAACCTCTGCTAATGAAAAACTGTTTTTT
v_call: TRBV14; d_call: -; j_call: TRBJ2-5; clone_size: -; cdr3_aa: CASSQDRGGGETQYF; cdr3_nt: TGTGCCAGCAGCCAAGATCGTGGCGGGGGCGAGACCCAGTACTTC
v_call: TRBV7-9; d_call: -; j_call: TRBJ2-7; clone_size: -; cdr3_aa: CASSSLTGPTAYEQYF; cdr3_nt: TGTGCCAGCAGCTCCCTTACCGGGCCGACCGCCTACGAGCAGTACTTC
v_call: TRBV28; d_call: -; j_call: TRBJ1-5; clone_size: -; cdr3_aa: CATTSGLGNQPQHF; cdr3_nt: TGTGCCACCACCTCGGGGTTGGGTAATCAGCCCCAGCATTTT
v_call: TRBV7-9; d_call: TRBD2; j_call: TRBJ2-5; clone_size: few; cdr3_aa: CASSVPTLAGRETQYF; cdr3_nt: TGTGCCAGCAGCGTCCCGACTTTAGCGGGGCGGGAGACCCAGTACTTC
v_call: TRBV5-1; d_call: TRBD2; j_call: TRBJ2-7; clone_size: few; cdr3_aa: CASSLRHSGTYEQYF; cdr3_nt: TGCGCCAGCAGCTTAAGGCATAGCGGGACCTACGAGCAGTACTTC
v_call: TRBV6-2/TRBV6-3; d_call: -; j_call: TRBJ1-2; clone_size: few; cdr3_aa: CASSSTGTYTF; cdr3_nt: TGTGCCAGCAGCTCGACAGGAACCTACACCTTC
v_call: TRBV7-2; d_call: TRBD2; j_call: TRBJ2-1; clone_size: few; cdr3_aa: CASSPRLAGGEQFF; cdr3_nt: TGTGCCAGCAGCCCGAGACTAGCGGGAGGTGAGCAGTTCTTC
v_call: TRBV6-5; d_call: -; j_call: TRBJ2-3; clone_size: -; cdr3_aa: CAHGRGDTQYF; cdr3_nt: TGTGCCCACGGTAGGGGAGATACGCAGTATTTT
v_call: TRBV7-8; d_call: TRBD2; j_call: TRBJ2-2; clone_size: few; cdr3_aa: CASRSLAGVATGELFF; cdr3_nt: TGTGCCAGCAGGTCCCTAGCGGGAGTTGCCACCGGGGAGCTGTTTTTT
v_call: TRBV7-9; d_call: TRBD1; j_call: TRBJ1-2; clone_size: few; cdr3_aa: CAPDREGHGYTF; cdr3_nt: TGTGCCCCCGACAGGGAGGGTCATGGCTACACCTTC
v_call: TRBV10-1; d_call: TRBD1; j_call: TRBJ2-2; clone_size: few; cdr3_aa: CASSDRKQGRTGELFF; cdr3_nt: TGCGCCAGCAGTGATAGAAAACAGGGGCGAACCGGGGAGCTGTTTTTT
v_call: TRBV29-1; d_call: -; j_call: TRBJ2-3; clone_size: -; cdr3_aa: CSVEPLGESTDTQYF; cdr3_nt: TGCAGCGTTGAACCTTTGGGGGAGAGCACAGATACGCAGTATTTT
v_call: TRBV7-9; d_call: TRBD1; j_call: TRBJ2-2; clone_size: -; cdr3_aa: CASSTTGDTGELFF; cdr3_nt: TGTGCCAGCAGTACTACAGGGGACACCGGGGAGCTGTTTTTT
v_call: TRBV4-1; d_call: -; j_call: TRBJ1-6; clone_size: -; cdr3_aa: CAASSLGVYSPLHF; cdr3_nt: TGCGCTGCCAGCAGTCTGGGGGTATATTCACCCCTCCACTTT
v_call: TRBV16; d_call: -; j_call: TRBJ2-3; clone_size: -; cdr3_aa: CASSQQLDPTQYF; cdr3_nt: TGTGCCAGCAGCCAGCAACTAGATCCTACGCAGTATTTT
v_call: TRBV29-1; d_call: -; j_call: TRBJ1-1; clone_size: -; cdr3_aa: CSVEVAGSGTEAFF; cdr3_nt: TGCAGCGTTGAAGTGGCAGGGTCGGGGACTGAAGCTTTCTTT
v_call: TRBV12-3/TRBV12-4; d_call: -; j_call: TRBJ1-2; clone_size: few; cdr3_aa: CASSLRGPGFNGYTF; cdr3_nt: TGTGCCAGCAGTTTAAGAGGGCCAGGGTTCAATGGCTACACCTTC
v_call: TRBV15; d_call: TRBD1; j_call: TRBJ2-7; clone_size: few; cdr3_aa: CATSRDQTGRPGLYF; cdr3_nt: TGTGCCACCAGCAGAGATCAGACAGGGCGACCTGGGTTGTACTTC
v_call: TRBV6-5; d_call: TRBD1; j_call: TRBJ2-5; clone_size: -; cdr3_aa: CASNTPTGGLETQYF; cdr3_nt: TGTGCCAGCAATACTCCGACAGGGGGATTGGAGACCCAGTACTTC
v_call: TRBV12-3/TRBV12-4; d_call: -; j_call: TRBJ2-7; clone_size: many; cdr3_aa: CASSPDTSSSYEQYF; cdr3_nt: TGTGCCAGCAGCCCTGACACTTCCAGCTCCTACGAGCAGTACTTC
v_call: TRBV12-3/TRBV12-4; d_call: -; j_call: TRBJ1-5; clone_size: few; cdr3_aa: CASSQGTGGPQHF; cdr3_nt: TGTGCCAGCAGCCAAGGCACGGGAGGGCCCCAGCATTTT
v_call: TRBV14; d_call: TRBD2; j_call: TRBJ2-1; clone_size: -; cdr3_aa: CASSVPGLASEQFF; cdr3_nt: TGTGCCAGCAGCGTACCGGGACTAGCGAGTGAGCAGTTCTTC
v_call: TRBV14; d_call: -; j_call: TRBJ1-1; clone_size: few; cdr3_aa: CASSPRMLNTEAFF; cdr3_nt: TGTGCCAGCAGCCCTCGGATGCTGAACACTGAAGCTTTCTTT
v_call: TRBV28; d_call: TRBD2; j_call: TRBJ2-1; clone_size: -; cdr3_aa: CASSRTSGRAPGDEQFF; cdr3_nt: TGTGCCAGCAGCCGGACTAGCGGGAGGGCCCCGGGGGATGAGCAGTTCTTC
v_call: TRBV5-6; d_call: -; j_call: TRBJ2-1; clone_size: -; cdr3_aa: CASSLQSSYNEQFF; cdr3_nt: TGTGCCAGCAGCTTGCAGAGCTCCTACAATGAGCAGTTCTTC
v_call: TRBV25-1; d_call: TRBD1; j_call: TRBJ2-3; clone_size: -; cdr3_aa: CASSFGTGISDTQYF; cdr3_nt: TGTGCCAGCAGTTTCGGGACAGGCATTTCAGATACGCAGTATTTT
v_call: TRBV19; d_call: -; j_call: TRBJ2-2; clone_size: few; cdr3_aa: CASGLGAGNTGELFF; cdr3_nt: TGTGCCAGTGGTTTGGGTGCGGGGAACACCGGGGAGCTGTTTTTT
v_call: TRBV5-1; d_call: TRBD1; j_call: TRBJ2-7; clone_size: many; cdr3_aa: CASSKIGDSNYEQYF; cdr3_nt: TGCGCCAGCAGCAAAATTGGGGACAGTAACTACGAGCAGTACTTC
v_call: TRBV12-3/TRBV12-4; d_call: -; j_call: TRBJ2-1; clone_size: -; cdr3_aa: CASSFMREQFF; cdr3_nt: TGTGCCAGCAGTTTCATGCGAGAGCAGTTCTTC
v_call: TRBV20-1; d_call: -; j_call: TRBJ2-1; clone_size: few; cdr3_aa: CSARDLAVSNEQFF; cdr3_nt: TGCAGTGCTAGAGATCTGGCCGTTTCCAATGAGCAGTTCTTC
v_call: TRBV9; d_call: TRBD1; j_call: TRBJ2-2; clone_size: -; cdr3_aa: CASSRTTGGSGELFF; cdr3_nt: TGTGCCAGCAGCCGTACCACAGGGGGGTCCGGGGAGCTGTTTTTT
v_call: TRBV6-1; d_call: -; j_call: TRBJ2-7; clone_size: -; cdr3_aa: CASSPLLPAGTYEQYF; cdr3_nt: TGTGCCAGCAGTCCTCTACTTCCGGCAGGTACCTACGAGCAGTACTTC